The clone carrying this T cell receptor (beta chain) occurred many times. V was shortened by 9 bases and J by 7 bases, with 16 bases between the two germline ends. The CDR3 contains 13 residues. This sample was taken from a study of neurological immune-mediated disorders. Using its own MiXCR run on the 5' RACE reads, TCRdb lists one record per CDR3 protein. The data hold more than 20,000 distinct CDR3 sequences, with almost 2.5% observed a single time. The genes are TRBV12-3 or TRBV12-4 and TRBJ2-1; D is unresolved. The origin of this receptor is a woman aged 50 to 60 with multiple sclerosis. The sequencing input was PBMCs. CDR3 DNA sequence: TGTGCCAGTAGCAAAAACAAGTGGAATGAGCAGTTCTTC. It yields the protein CASSKNKWNEQFF.